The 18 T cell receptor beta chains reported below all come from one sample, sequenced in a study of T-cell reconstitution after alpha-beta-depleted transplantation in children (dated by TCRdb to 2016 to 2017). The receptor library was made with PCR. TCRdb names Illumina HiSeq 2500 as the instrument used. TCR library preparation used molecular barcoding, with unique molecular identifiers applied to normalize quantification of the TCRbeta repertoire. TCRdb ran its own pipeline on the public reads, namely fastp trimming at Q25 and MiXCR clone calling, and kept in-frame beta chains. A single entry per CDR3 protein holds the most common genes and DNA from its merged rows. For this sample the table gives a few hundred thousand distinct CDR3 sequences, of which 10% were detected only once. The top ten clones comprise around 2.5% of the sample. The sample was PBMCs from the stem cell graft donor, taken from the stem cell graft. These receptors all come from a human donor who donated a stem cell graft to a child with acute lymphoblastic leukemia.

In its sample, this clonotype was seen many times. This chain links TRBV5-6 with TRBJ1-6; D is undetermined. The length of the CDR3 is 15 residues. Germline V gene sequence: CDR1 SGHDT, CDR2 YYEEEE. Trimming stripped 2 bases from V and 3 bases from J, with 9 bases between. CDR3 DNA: TGTGCCAGCAGCTTCGGACCATTCTATAATTCACCCCTCCACTTT. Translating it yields CASSFGPFYNSPLHF.

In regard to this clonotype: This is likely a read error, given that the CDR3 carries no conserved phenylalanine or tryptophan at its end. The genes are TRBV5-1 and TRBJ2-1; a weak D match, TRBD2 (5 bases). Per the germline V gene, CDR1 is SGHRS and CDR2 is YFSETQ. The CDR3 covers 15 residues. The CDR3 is CASSLSLASFNEQFS. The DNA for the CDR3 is TGCGCCAGCAGCTTGTCCCTAGCTTCCTTCAATGAGCAGTTCTCC.

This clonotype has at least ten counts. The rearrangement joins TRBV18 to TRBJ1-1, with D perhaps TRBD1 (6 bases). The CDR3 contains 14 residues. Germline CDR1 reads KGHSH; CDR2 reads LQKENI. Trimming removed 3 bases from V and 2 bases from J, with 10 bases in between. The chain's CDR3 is CASSPAGANTEAFF. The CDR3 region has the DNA TGTGCCAGCTCACCGGCAGGGGCTAACACTGAAGCTTTCTTT.

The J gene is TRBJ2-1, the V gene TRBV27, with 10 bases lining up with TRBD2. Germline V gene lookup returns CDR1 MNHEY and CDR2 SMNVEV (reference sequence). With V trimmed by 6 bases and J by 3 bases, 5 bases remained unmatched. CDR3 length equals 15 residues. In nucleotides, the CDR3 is TGTGCCAGCAGCGTAGCGGGAGGCCTCTACAATGAGCAGTTCTTC. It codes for CASSVAGGLYNEQFF.

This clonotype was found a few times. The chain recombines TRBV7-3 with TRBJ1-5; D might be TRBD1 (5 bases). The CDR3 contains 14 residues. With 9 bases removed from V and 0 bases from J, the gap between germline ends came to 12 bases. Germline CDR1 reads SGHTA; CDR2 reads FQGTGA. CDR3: CARTPGRSNQPQHF. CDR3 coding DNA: TGTGCCAGGACCCCGGGGCGTAGCAATCAGCCCCAGCATTTT.

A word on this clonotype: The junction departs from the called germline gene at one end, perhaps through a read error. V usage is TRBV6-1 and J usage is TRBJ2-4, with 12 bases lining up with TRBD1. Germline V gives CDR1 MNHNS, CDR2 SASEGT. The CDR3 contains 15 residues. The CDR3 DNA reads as TGTGCCATCAGTGAAGGGACAGGGGGCGAAAACATTCAGTACTTC. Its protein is CAISEGTGGENIQYF.

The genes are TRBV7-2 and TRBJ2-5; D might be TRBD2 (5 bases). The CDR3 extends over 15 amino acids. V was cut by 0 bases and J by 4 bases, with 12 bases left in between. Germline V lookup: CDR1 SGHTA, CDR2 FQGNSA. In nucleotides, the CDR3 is TGTGCCAGCAGCTTAGCCCCCCCGGGGTCAGAGACCCAGTACTTC. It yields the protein CASSLAPPGSETQYF.

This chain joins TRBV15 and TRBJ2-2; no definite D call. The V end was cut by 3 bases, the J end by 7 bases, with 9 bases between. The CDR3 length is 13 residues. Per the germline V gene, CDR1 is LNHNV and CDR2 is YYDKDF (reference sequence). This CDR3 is CATSRERLGELFF. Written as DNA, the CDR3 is TGTGCCACCAGCAGGGAAAGACTCGGGGAGCTGTTTTTT.

In nucleotides, the CDR3 is TGTGCCAGTATTCAGACAGGGGGCAAGACTGAAGCTTTCTTT. Protein sequence: CASIQTGGKTEAFF. The V call is TRBV19, the J call TRBJ1-1, with 10 bases that match TRBD1. In germline, CDR1 is LNHDA, CDR2 SQIVND (reference sequence). This CDR3 has 14 residues. Losses at the gene ends were 7 bases for V and 5 bases for J; bases not matched to a gene: 7.

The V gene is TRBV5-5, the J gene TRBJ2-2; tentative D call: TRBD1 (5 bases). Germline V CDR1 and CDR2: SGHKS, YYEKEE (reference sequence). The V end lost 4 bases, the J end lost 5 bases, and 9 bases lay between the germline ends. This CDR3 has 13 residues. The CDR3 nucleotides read TGTGCCAGCAGCATACAGGTTACCGGGGAGCTGTTTTTT. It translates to CASSIQVTGELFF.

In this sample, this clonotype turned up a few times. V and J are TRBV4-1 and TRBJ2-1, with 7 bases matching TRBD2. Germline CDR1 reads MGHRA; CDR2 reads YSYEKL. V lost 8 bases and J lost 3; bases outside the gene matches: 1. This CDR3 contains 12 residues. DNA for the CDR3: TGCGCCAGCGGGAGGGTCTACAATGAGCAGTTCTTC. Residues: CASGRVYNEQFF.

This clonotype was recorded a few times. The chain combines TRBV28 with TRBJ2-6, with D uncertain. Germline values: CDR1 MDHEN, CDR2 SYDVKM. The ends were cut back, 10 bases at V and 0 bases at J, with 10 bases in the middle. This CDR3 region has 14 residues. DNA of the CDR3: TGTGCCACCGACGGCGGCTCTGGGGCCAACGTCCTGACTTTC. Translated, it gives CATDGGSGANVLTF.

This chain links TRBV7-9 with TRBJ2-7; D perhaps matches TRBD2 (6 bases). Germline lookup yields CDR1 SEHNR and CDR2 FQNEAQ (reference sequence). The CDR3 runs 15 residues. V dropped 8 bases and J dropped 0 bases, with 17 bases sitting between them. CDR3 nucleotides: TGTGCCAGCTCCCGGGAGCTAGCGCACTCCTACGAGCAGTACTTC. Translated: CASSRELAHSYEQYF.

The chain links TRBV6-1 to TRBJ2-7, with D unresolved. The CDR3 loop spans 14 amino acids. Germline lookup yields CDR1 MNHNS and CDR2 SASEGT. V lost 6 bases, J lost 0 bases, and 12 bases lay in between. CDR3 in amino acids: CASRRTVASYEQYF. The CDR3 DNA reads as TGTGCCAGCAGAAGGACGGTAGCCTCCTACGAGCAGTACTTC.

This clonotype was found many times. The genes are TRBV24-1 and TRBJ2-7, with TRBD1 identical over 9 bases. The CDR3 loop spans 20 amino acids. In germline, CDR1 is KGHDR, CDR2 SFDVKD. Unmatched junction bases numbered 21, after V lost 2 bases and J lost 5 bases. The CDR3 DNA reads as TGTGCCACCAGTGATTCGATGTCATACCCGGTATACCGGGACAGGGACGAGCAGTACTTC. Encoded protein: CATSDSMSYPVYRDRDEQYF.

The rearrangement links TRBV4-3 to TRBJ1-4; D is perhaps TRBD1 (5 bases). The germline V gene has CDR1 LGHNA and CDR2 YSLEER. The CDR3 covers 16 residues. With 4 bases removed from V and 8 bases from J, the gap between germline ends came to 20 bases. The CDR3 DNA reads TGCGCCAGCAGCCGGGGTGGGGGGAGCGGAGGGGAAAAACTGTTTTTT. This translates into CASSRGGGSGGEKLFF.

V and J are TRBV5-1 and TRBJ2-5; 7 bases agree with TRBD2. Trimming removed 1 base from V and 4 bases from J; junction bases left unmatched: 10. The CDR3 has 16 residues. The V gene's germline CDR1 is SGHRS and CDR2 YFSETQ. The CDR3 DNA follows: TGCGCCAGCAGCTTGTACGCGGGAGAGGGTGGAGAGACCCAGTACTTC. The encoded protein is CASSLYAGEGGETQYF.

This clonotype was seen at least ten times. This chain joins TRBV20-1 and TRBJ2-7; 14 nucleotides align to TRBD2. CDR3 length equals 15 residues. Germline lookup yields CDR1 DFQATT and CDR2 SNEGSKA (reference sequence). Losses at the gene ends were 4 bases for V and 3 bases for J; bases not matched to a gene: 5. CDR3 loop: CSAKGLAGDRYEQYF. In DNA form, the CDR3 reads TGCAGTGCTAAGGGACTAGCGGGAGATCGCTACGAGCAGTACTTC.